The 25 T cell receptor beta chains presented below share a single source sample, sequenced in a study of shared clonotypes between healthy human individuals. Naive CD8 cells lacked CD45RO, underwent positive selection for CCR7 and left out terminally differentiated effector memory CD45RA+ cells. Profiled with immunoSEQ multiplex PCR; TCRdb holds only in-frame clones, not every one. This table holds millions of clones, 85% to 95% found once. Material for sequencing was naive CD8+ T cells from PBMCs. The receptors were sampled from a man younger than 30 in good health. Some clones in this sample may be carry-over from other donors' samples.

This rearrangement joins TRBV5-4 to TRBJ2-7, with D perhaps TRBD2 (6 bases). Germline-derived CDR1 and CDR2 are SGHNT and YYREEE (reference sequence). The V gene lost 3 bases and the J gene lost 5 bases, with 18 bases spanning the gap. The CDR3 extends over 15 amino acids. The CDR3 sequence: CASSSFSGLRDEQYF. CDR3 sequence (DNA): TGTGCCAGCAGCTCCTTTAGCGGACTTAGAGACGAGCAGTACTTC.

The chain recombines TRBV27 with TRBJ1-1; D gene ambiguous. With 2 bases removed from V and 1 base from J, the gap between germline ends came to 11 bases. Germline V gives CDR1 MNHEY, CDR2 SMNVEV (reference sequence). The CDR3 contains 15 residues. CDR3 residues: CASSLRRTGNTEAFF. CDR3 nucleotides: TGTGCCAGCAGTTTAAGGCGGACCGGGAACACTGAAGCTTTCTTT.

With respect to this clone: Other DNA sequences of this sample code for an identical CDR3. The chain recombines TRBV5-1 with TRBJ2-7; no reliable D call. The germline V gene encodes CDR1 SGHRS and CDR2 YFSETQ. Trimming removed 4 bases at V and 1 base at J, with 12 bases between. This CDR3 is 14 amino acids long. CDR3 in amino acids: CASSLGRDSYEQYF. Written as DNA, the CDR3 is TGCGCCAGCAGCCTGGGCCGAGATTCCTACGAGCAGTACTTC.

The chain recombines TRBV5-6 with TRBJ1-5; 7 bases map to TRBD1. There are 13 residues in the CDR3. Per the germline V gene, CDR1 is SGHDT and CDR2 is YYEEEE. The ends lost 3 bases at V and 7 bases at J; junction bases unmatched: 4. CDR3: CASSSQGYQPQHF. DNA for the CDR3: TGTGCCAGCAGCTCACAGGGGTACCAGCCCCAGCATTTT.

J is TRBJ1-2 and V is TRBV27; perhaps TRBD1 as D (6 bases). V was shortened by 5 bases and J by 3 bases, with 13 bases between the two germline ends. The CDR3 sequence is 14 residues long. The germline V gene encodes CDR1 MNHEY and CDR2 SMNVEV (reference sequence). CDR3 nucleotides: TGTGCCAGCAGTCCCCGGGGGGGCTACTATGGCTACACCTTC. Protein: CASSPRGGYYGYTF.

J is TRBJ2-1 and V is TRBV5-1; 8 positions match TRBD1. This CDR3 has 16 amino acids. Germline values: CDR1 SGHRS, CDR2 YFSETQ. Trimming cost V 4 bases and J 1 base; bases outside gene matches: 7. CDR3 in amino acids: CASSQAGQGSYNEQFF. The CDR3, as DNA: TGCGCCAGCAGCCAAGCAGGACAGGGTTCCTACAATGAGCAGTTCTTC.

This clone was seen a few times. Within the sample, other DNA sequences also encode this same CDR3. The chain couples TRBV27 to TRBJ1-1, with 7 bases lining up with TRBD1. The V gene end was trimmed by 4 bases and the J gene end by 4 bases; junction bases not matched to a gene: 3. Per the germline V gene, CDR1 is MNHEY and CDR2 is SMNVEV (reference sequence). The CDR3 extends over 13 amino acids. CDR3 sequence reads: CASSSRQGTEAFF. The CDR3 DNA is TGTGCCAGCAGTTCCCGACAGGGCACTGAAGCTTTCTTT.

The rearrangement links TRBV7-9 to TRBJ2-1; 8 bases align to TRBD2. Germline trimming cut 5 bases from V and 8 bases from J; bases unmatched to any gene: 8. Germline lookup yields CDR1 SEHNR and CDR2 FQNEAQ (reference sequence). The CDR3 has 14 amino acids. The DNA for the CDR3 is TGTGCCAGCAGCCTTAGCGGGAACCCCCATGAGCAGTTCTTC. Amino acids: CASSLSGNPHEQFF.

V and J are TRBV7-9 and TRBJ2-2, with D perhaps matching TRBD2 (5 bases). The CDR3 covers 15 residues. Trimming shortened V by 4 bases and J by 7 bases, and 16 bases separated the two germline ends. Looked up from germline, CDR1 is SEHNR and CDR2 is FQNEAQ (reference sequence). CDR3 residues: CASSSLGLKFGELFF. DNA for the CDR3: TGTGCCAGCAGCTCCCTCGGACTTAAATTCGGGGAGCTGTTTTTT.

The chain employs TRBV6-5 and TRBJ1-1; D not resolved. The CDR3 is made up of 13 amino acids. Germline values: CDR1 MNHEY, CDR2 SVGAGI. Trimming shortened V by 2 bases and J by 8 bases, and 12 bases separated the two germline ends. DNA of the CDR3: TGTGCCAGCAGTTACACTTTAGGTGGGGAAGCTTTCTTT. Translated: CASSYTLGGEAFF.

The chain employs TRBV7-9 and TRBJ2-5; D might be TRBD2 (6 bases). Germline CDR1 reads SEHNR; CDR2 reads FQNEAQ (reference sequence). Trimming took 6 bases from V and 5 from J, leaving 16 bases between them. The CDR3 runs to 14 residues. The CDR3 nucleotides are TGTGCCAGCAGTCCTGGGGGGAGAGGGGAGACCCAGTACTTC. Its protein product is CASSPGGRGETQYF. Combining the CDR3 with reference TRBV7-9 and TRBJ2-5 gives the whole variable domain DTGVSQNPRHKITKRGQNVTFRCDPISEHNRLYWYRQTLGQGPEFLTYFQNEAQLEKSRLLSDRFSAERPKGSFSTLEIQRTEQGDSAMYLCASSPGGRGETQYFGPGTRLLVL.

This chain connects TRBV5-1 to TRBJ2-5; 10 nucleotides match TRBD1. In germline, CDR1 is SGHRS, CDR2 YFSETQ. The trim removed 0 bases at V and 5 bases at J, leaving 7 bases unmatched. The CDR3 has 16 residues. CDR3 sequence: CASSLAGTGEEETQYF. The CDR3 DNA is TGCGCCAGCAGCTTGGCCGGGACAGGGGAGGAGGAGACCCAGTACTTC. Full variable domain (remainder filled in from reference TRBV5-1 and TRBJ2-5): KAGVTQTPRYLIKTRGQQVTLSCSPISGHRSVSWYQQTPGQGLQFLFEYFSETQRNKGNFPGRFSGRQFSNSRSEMNVSTLELGDSALYLCASSLAGTGEEETQYFGPGTRLLVL.

This chain connects TRBV13 to TRBJ2-1; D is unclear. CDR3 size: 13 residues. Trimming stripped 3 bases from V and 3 bases from J, with 6 bases between. Per germline, CDR1 PRHDT and CDR2 FYEKMQ (reference sequence). CDR3 residues: CASSFRLYNEQFF. DNA for the CDR3: TGTGCCAGCAGCTTTCGACTCTACAATGAGCAGTTCTTC.

The chain uses TRBV4-1 and TRBJ2-7; D may be TRBD2 (5 bases). V was pared by 1 base and J by 0 bases, with 10 bases between. This CDR3 contains 15 residues. Germline CDR1 MGHRA, CDR2 YSYEKL. CDR3 coding DNA: TGCGCCAGCAGCCAAGTCGGGGTCCTCTCCTACGAGCAGTACTTC. It encodes CASSQVGVLSYEQYF.

V gene TRBV9 combines with J gene TRBJ1-1; maybe TRBD1 (6 bases). The V end lost 4 bases, the J end lost 7 bases, and 17 bases lay between the germline ends. Looked up from germline, CDR1 is SGDLS and CDR2 is YYNGEE. The CDR3 sequence is 14 residues long. CDR3 sequence: CASSMGGRPSEAFF. DNA of the CDR3: TGTGCCAGCAGCATGGGGGGCAGGCCCAGTGAAGCTTTCTTT. Drawing the rest from reference TRBV9 and TRBJ1-1, the complete variable domain is DSGVTQTPKHLITATGQRVTLRCSPRSGDLSVYWYQQSLDQGLQFLIQYYNGEERAKGNILERFSAQQFPDLHSELNLSSLELGDSALYFCASSMGGRPSEAFFGQGTRLTVV.

V gene TRBV6-5 combines with J gene TRBJ2-7; 10 bases agree with TRBD2. J lost 3 bases, V lost 4 bases, and 3 bases had no gene match. This CDR3 contains 14 residues. Germline V gene data show CDR1 as MNHEY and CDR2 as SVGAGI. The CDR3 bases are TGTGCCAGCAGTTCCTGGACTAGCGGCTACGAGCAGTACTTC. As protein: CASSSWTSGYEQYF.

This clone has only one observation. This chain joins TRBV19 and TRBJ1-5, with D possibly TRBD1 on 6 matching bases. Trimming pared 3 bases from V and 4 bases from J, leaving 16 bases between. Germline lookup yields CDR1 LNHDA and CDR2 SQIVND (reference sequence). The CDR3 is made up of 16 amino acids. Here the CDR3 reads CASSILVGASNQPQHF. The CDR3, as DNA: TGTGCCAGTAGTATTCTGGTGGGGGCATCTAATCAGCCCCAGCATTTT.

J is TRBJ2-7 and V is TRBV9; perhaps TRBD1 as D (5 bases). Germline CDR1 SGDLS, CDR2 YYNGEE. This CDR3 comprises 15 residues. V lost 1 base to trimming and J lost 6 bases, with 17 bases between them. The CDR3 region has the DNA TGTGCCAGCAGCGTATCCGACAGCCCTACCCCCGAGCAGTACTTC. Its translation: CASSVSDSPTPEQYF. The variable domain in full, completed from reference TRBV9 and TRBJ2-7, reads DSGVTQTPKHLITATGQRVTLRCSPRSGDLSVYWYQQSLDQGLQFLIQYYNGEERAKGNILERFSAQQFPDLHSELNLSSLELGDSALYFCASSVSDSPTPEQYFGPGTRLTVT.

Of note for this clone: Other nucleotide sequences in the sample specify the same CDR3. V gene TRBV9 combines with J gene TRBJ1-2; D is unclear. V was cut by 0 bases and J by 5 bases, with 11 bases left in between. CDR3 length equals 14 residues. CDR1 and CDR2 from the germline V gene are SGDLS and YYNGEE. The CDR3 region has the DNA TGTGCCAGCAGCGTAGGTGGGAAGGGTTATGGCTACACCTTC. Translated, it gives CASSVGGKGYGYTF.

The rearrangement joins TRBV7-9 to TRBJ2-5; TRBD1 agrees at 10 bases. V lost 5 bases, J lost 11 bases, and 14 bases stayed unmatched. The CDR3 consists of 15 residues. From germline, CDR1 is SEHNR and CDR2 FQNEAQ (reference sequence). CDR3 bases: TGTGCCAGCAGCCCAGGAATAGGACAGGGGGGGGAGCAGTACTTC. Translated, it gives CASSPGIGQGGEQYF. Full variable domain (missing parts from reference TRBV7-9 and TRBJ2-5): DTGVSQNPRHKITKRGQNVTFRCDPISEHNRLYWYRQTLGQGPEFLTYFQNEAQLEKSRLLSDRFSAERPKGSFSTLEIQRTEQGDSAMYLCASSPGIGQGGEQYFGPGTRLLVL.

The CDR3 loop is CASSPPSGQETQYF. CDR3 bases: TGTGCCAGCAGCCCCCCTAGCGGCCAAGAGACCCAGTACTTC. The chain carries TRBV7-9 and TRBJ2-5, with 7 nucleotides matching TRBD2. This CDR3 contains 14 residues. Germline CDR1 SEHNR, CDR2 FQNEAQ (reference sequence). Germline trimming cut 5 bases from V and 1 base from J; bases unmatched to any gene: 4.

CDR3 loop: CASRKTGGGTEAFF. Here the CDR3 DNA reads TGTGCCAGCAGAAAAACAGGGGGGGGCACTGAAGCTTTCTTT. This sequence joins TRBV27 and TRBJ1-1; 8 nucleotides align to TRBD1. CDR1 and CDR2 from the germline V gene are MNHEY and SMNVEV (reference sequence). The CDR3 is 14 residues long. The junction had 7 bases not matched to a gene; V was cut back by 6 bases and J by 4 bases.

The chain links TRBV9 to TRBJ2-3; the D gene is possibly TRBD1 (6 bases). The germline gives CDR1 SGDLS, CDR2 YYNGEE. This CDR3 spans 14 amino acids. The germline V and J ends were trimmed by 4 bases and 2 bases, with 11 bases remaining between them. The CDR3 loop reads CASSPRDTTDTQYF. CDR3 nucleotides: TGTGCCAGCAGCCCACGGGACACCACAGATACGCAGTATTTT.

The genes are TRBV27 and TRBJ1-1, with 7 bases matching TRBD1. CDR3 length: 13 residues. V lost 0 bases, J lost 11 bases, and 6 bases stayed unmatched. Germline assignment: CDR1 MNHEY and CDR2 SMNVEV (reference sequence). The CDR3 DNA sequence: TGTGCCAGCAGTTTATCCTTGACAGGGTGGGCTTTCTTT. This translates into CASSLSLTGWAFF.

The rearrangement joins TRBV28 to TRBJ1-2, with D unresolved. Germline V gives CDR1 MDHEN, CDR2 SYDVKM. The CDR3 runs 13 residues. Trimming stripped 3 bases from V and 10 bases from J, with 15 bases between. The CDR3 region is CASSFLQTGNYTF. The CDR3 nucleotides read TGTGCCAGCAGTTTTTTACAGACCGGGAACTACACCTTC.